One TCR beta chain is described in this entry. This clonotype turned up a few times. Its antigen is still unknown. No per-base quality is available; no much larger clone lies one base away. This record comes from a study of vaccination and CD4 T cells after COVID-19 (dated by TCRdb to about 2022). Turning to the overall study: Every convalescent patient had a positive nasal swab PCR test for SARS-CoV-2, with mild disease in about nine patients and severe disease in one. Each participant got two doses of either the Pfizer-BioNTech BNT162b2 vaccine (n=8) or the Moderna mRNA-1273 vaccine (n=2). Post-COVID blood samples from convalescent patients were collected a median of about 100 days after diagnosis, with a range of 35 to 161 days. In the convalescent cohort there were six males and four females, among whom were two Hispanic individuals, seven Caucasians, two Asians and one multiracial person. The time from the second vaccine dose to post-vaccine blood sampling had a median of around 72 days and ranged from roughly 13 to 241 days. In ten to eleven COVID-19 convalescent patients and a few infection-naive healthy vaccine recipients, researchers compared the spike-specific CD4+ TCR repertoire from before mRNA vaccination with the repertoire from after. Results and caveats for the whole study, not just this receptor: Only a relatively small number of convalescent patients were included in the study, and early timepoints following natural infection were not analyzed. In convalescent patients, nearly all vaccine-specific clones (304 of 307) were found to be mono-reactive for SARS-CoV-2 spike rather than cross-reactive with common cold coronaviruses. Among the post-vaccine SARS-CoV-2-reactive clones in convalescent patients, a median approximately 90% showed up only after vaccination, which suggests vaccine-specific priming. The median count of SARS-CoV-2-reactive clonotypes went up from 21 after infection to some 38 after vaccination, although the change was not significant.

The convalescent patients' positive SARS-CoV-2 PCR tests were from March to December 2020, which was before the Alpha, Beta and Delta variants emerged in the United States. PBMCs were separated from whole blood using Ficoll-Paque Plus gradient centrifugation and then either used fresh or cryopreserved at -140C. Libraries came from PCR. Sequenced on an Illumina iSeq 100. The published analysis was carried out like this. Non-productive sequences were removed, and CDR3s not starting with C, not ending with F or W, or shorter than 7 amino acids were discarded. CDR3 homology was assessed with Levenshtein distances (stringdist) and unrooted phylogenetic trees (ape) in R version 3.6.1. The raw public data were reprocessed by TCRdb itself: fastp quality trimming at Q25, MiXCR clonotype calling, in-frame beta chains only. A single entry per CDR3 protein holds the most common genes and DNA from its merged rows. TCRdb's processing, not the authors' own work, is the source of the V and J calls. This sample holds about 18,000 distinct CDR3 sequences; roughly 62% were observed only once. The ten top clones hold 1.1% of the sample.

The sample here was CD4+ T cells from blood, taken after SARS-CoV-2 vaccination. The receptor was derived from a human donor who had recovered from COVID-19.

The DNA sequence is TGTGCCAGCAGCTCACTCCGAGGGGCCCCAGATACGCAGTATTTT. This is translated as CASSSLRGAPDTQYF. The V gene is TRBV7-3 and the J gene is TRBJ2-3; the D region is possibly TRBD1 or TRBD2, each matching across 5 bases. V was cut back by 4 bases and J by 4 bases, leaving a gap of 15 bases between them. CDR3 length: 15 amino acids, cysteine to phenylalanine. Of all the DNA, just the CDR3 is kept, 45 bases in frame from base 1. The germline V gene encodes CDR1 SGHTA and CDR2 FQGTGA.